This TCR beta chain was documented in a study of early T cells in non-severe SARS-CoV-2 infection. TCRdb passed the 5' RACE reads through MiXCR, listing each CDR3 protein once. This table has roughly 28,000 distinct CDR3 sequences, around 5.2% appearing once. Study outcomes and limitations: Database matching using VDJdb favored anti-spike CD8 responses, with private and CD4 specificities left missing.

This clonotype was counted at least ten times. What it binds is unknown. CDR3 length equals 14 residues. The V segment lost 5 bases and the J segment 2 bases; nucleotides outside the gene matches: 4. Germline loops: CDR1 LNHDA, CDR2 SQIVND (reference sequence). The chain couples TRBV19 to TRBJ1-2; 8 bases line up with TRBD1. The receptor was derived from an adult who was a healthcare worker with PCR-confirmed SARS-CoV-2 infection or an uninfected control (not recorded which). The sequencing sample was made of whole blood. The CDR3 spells CASSEPGGNYGYTF. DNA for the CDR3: TGTGCCAGTAGTGAACCAGGGGGCAACTATGGCTACACCTTC.